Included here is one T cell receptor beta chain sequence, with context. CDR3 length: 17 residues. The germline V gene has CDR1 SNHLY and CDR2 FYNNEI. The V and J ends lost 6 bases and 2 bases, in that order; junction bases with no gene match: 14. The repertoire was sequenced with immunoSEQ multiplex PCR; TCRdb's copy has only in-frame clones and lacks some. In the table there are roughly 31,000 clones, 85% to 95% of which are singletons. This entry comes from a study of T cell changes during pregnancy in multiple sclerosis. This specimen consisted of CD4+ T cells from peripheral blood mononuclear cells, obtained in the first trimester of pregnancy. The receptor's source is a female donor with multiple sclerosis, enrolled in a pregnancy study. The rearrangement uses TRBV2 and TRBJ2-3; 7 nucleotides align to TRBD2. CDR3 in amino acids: CASSGAGAITTTDTQYF. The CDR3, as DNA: TGTGCCAGCAGCGGGGCGGGAGCTATAACTACCACAGATACGCAGTATTTT.